This is a list of T cell receptor beta chains from one sample in a study of early T cells in non-severe SARS-CoV-2 infection. TCRdb redid the calling of the 5' RACE reads with MiXCR, one entry per CDR3 protein. The repertoire holds approximately 66,000 distinct CDR3 sequences, under 15% seen once, with 4% to 4.5% in the top ten. The specimen was whole blood. Every receptor here comes from an adult who was a healthcare worker with PCR-confirmed SARS-CoV-2 infection or an uninfected control (not recorded which). Both conserved end residues are part of each CDR3. Each record gives: CDR3 DNA, CDR3 protein, V gene, D gene, clone size, CDR3 length, J gene. The D gene is left open where the match is weak. Clone size is not always given. Where it is, it says once, few, many or a class for expanded clones.

cdr3_nt: TGCAGTGCATCCGGGACTAGCGGTTACAATGAGCAGTTCTTC; cdr3_aa: CSASGTSGYNEQFF; v_call: TRBV20-1; d_call: TRBD2; clone_size: many; cdr3_length: 14; j_call: TRBJ2-1
cdr3_nt: TGTGCCAGCAGCTTGTTCCCCAAAAACATTCAGTACTTC; cdr3_aa: CASSLFPKNIQYF; v_call: TRBV5-6; d_call: -; clone_size: many; cdr3_length: 13; j_call: TRBJ2-4
cdr3_nt: TGTGCCAGCAGTACTCCGGGACAGGCGGACAATGAGCAGTTCTTC; cdr3_aa: CASSTPGQADNEQFF; v_call: TRBV2; d_call: TRBD1; clone_size: medium-sized; cdr3_length: 15; j_call: TRBJ2-1
cdr3_nt: TGCAGCGCCGGGACCACCACCGGGGAGCTGTTTTTT; cdr3_aa: CSAGTTTGELFF; v_call: TRBV29-1; d_call: -; clone_size: many; cdr3_length: 12; j_call: TRBJ2-2
cdr3_nt: TGTGCCAGCAGCCCCCCCGGCCGACAGGGGCAGTACTTC; cdr3_aa: CASSPPGRQGQYF; v_call: TRBV5-4; d_call: TRBD1; clone_size: many; cdr3_length: 13; j_call: TRBJ2-7
cdr3_nt: TGTGCCAGCAGTTTTGGACAGACCCAGTTCTTC; cdr3_aa: CASSFGQTQFF; v_call: TRBV6-2/TRBV6-3; d_call: -; clone_size: few; cdr3_length: 11; j_call: TRBJ2-1
cdr3_nt: TGTGCCAGCGGGGGGACAGGGAGCGACGAGCAGTACTTC; cdr3_aa: CASGGTGSDEQYF; v_call: TRBV25-1; d_call: TRBD1; clone_size: many; cdr3_length: 13; j_call: TRBJ2-7
cdr3_nt: TGTGCCAGCAGCCAAGATTCCAGGGCTGGCTACACCTTC; cdr3_aa: CASSQDSRAGYTF; v_call: TRBV14; d_call: -; clone_size: many; cdr3_length: 13; j_call: TRBJ1-2
cdr3_nt: TGTGCCAGCAGCGTACAAGGGACCTCGACACTTGAAGCTTTCTTT; cdr3_aa: CASSVQGTSTLEAFF; v_call: TRBV7-2; d_call: -; clone_size: many; cdr3_length: 15; j_call: TRBJ1-1
cdr3_nt: TGCGCCAGCATGGGGTGGGGAGAAAAACTGTTTTTT; cdr3_aa: CASMGWGEKLFF; v_call: TRBV10-2; d_call: -; clone_size: few; cdr3_length: 12; j_call: TRBJ1-4
cdr3_nt: TGTGCCAGCAGCTTATCGGCTGTTGGGCCCGGGGAGCTGTTTTTT; cdr3_aa: CASSLSAVGPGELFF; v_call: TRBV7-9; d_call: -; clone_size: many; cdr3_length: 15; j_call: TRBJ2-2
cdr3_nt: TGTGCCAGCAGCCGGATTAACTTACAGGGGGCGATACCCGGGTATGGCTACACCTTC; cdr3_aa: CASSRINLQGAIPGYGYTF; v_call: TRBV3-1; d_call: TRBD1; clone_size: few; cdr3_length: 19; j_call: TRBJ1-2
cdr3_nt: TGTGCCAGCTCACCATCGTCTTCCCGGGACAGGGGGGAATATGGCTACACCTTC; cdr3_aa: CASSPSSSRDRGEYGYTF; v_call: TRBV18; d_call: TRBD1; clone_size: many; cdr3_length: 18; j_call: TRBJ1-2
cdr3_nt: TGTGCCATCAGCCCCCAAGGAGGGTCTGAAGCTTTCTTT; cdr3_aa: CAISPQGGSEAFF; v_call: TRBV10-3; d_call: -; clone_size: few; cdr3_length: 13; j_call: TRBJ1-1
cdr3_nt: TGTGCCAGCAGAAGAACGACAGGGTTGAATATTCAGTACTTC; cdr3_aa: CASRRTTGLNIQYF; v_call: TRBV6-5; d_call: TRBD1; clone_size: many; cdr3_length: 14; j_call: TRBJ2-4
cdr3_nt: TGCAGCGGGGACCGCCCTGAAGCTTTCTTT; cdr3_aa: CSGDRPEAFF; v_call: TRBV20-1; d_call: -; clone_size: few; cdr3_length: 10; j_call: TRBJ1-1
cdr3_nt: TGTGCCATCGGGCACGACAATCAGCCCCAGCATTTT; cdr3_aa: CAIGHDNQPQHF; v_call: TRBV10-3; d_call: -; clone_size: -; cdr3_length: 12; j_call: TRBJ1-5
cdr3_nt: TGTGCCAGCAGCGTAGCACCAGCGGGGTACGAGCAGTACTTC; cdr3_aa: CASSVAPAGYEQYF; v_call: TRBV9; d_call: TRBD2; clone_size: many; cdr3_length: 14; j_call: TRBJ2-7
cdr3_nt: TGCGCCAGCAGCCAAAGACCGACAGATACGCAGTATTTT; cdr3_aa: CASSQRPTDTQYF; v_call: TRBV4-3; d_call: -; clone_size: many; cdr3_length: 13; j_call: TRBJ2-3
cdr3_nt: TGCGCCAGCAGCCAACAGGGGGCCGGGGAGCTGTTTTTT; cdr3_aa: CASSQQGAGELFF; v_call: TRBV5-1; d_call: TRBD1; clone_size: few; cdr3_length: 13; j_call: TRBJ2-2
cdr3_nt: TGTGCCAGCAGCAAAGGGGACAAGGGACAGCCCCAGCATTTT; cdr3_aa: CASSKGDKGQPQHF; v_call: TRBV21-1; d_call: -; clone_size: few; cdr3_length: 14; j_call: TRBJ1-5
cdr3_nt: TGCAGCGTTGAGACAGTCAAACCCTCCTACGAGCAGTACTTC; cdr3_aa: CSVETVKPSYEQYF; v_call: TRBV29-1; d_call: -; clone_size: -; cdr3_length: 14; j_call: TRBJ2-7
cdr3_nt: TGTGCCAGCAGTTTAGACGGGACCTACGAGCAGTACTTC; cdr3_aa: CASSLDGTYEQYF; v_call: TRBV6-1; d_call: -; clone_size: many; cdr3_length: 13; j_call: TRBJ2-7
cdr3_nt: TGTGCCAGCAGTTTGTACGACAGGATGGATACGCAGTATTTT; cdr3_aa: CASSLYDRMDTQYF; v_call: TRBV27; d_call: -; clone_size: many; cdr3_length: 14; j_call: TRBJ2-3
cdr3_nt: TGTGCCAGCGGATGGCGGGGGGAGGGTGAGACCCAGTACTTC; cdr3_aa: CASGWRGEGETQYF; v_call: TRBV7-2; d_call: TRBD2; clone_size: many; cdr3_length: 14; j_call: TRBJ2-5
cdr3_nt: TGTGCCACCAGCAGAGATCGGGGAGAACAAGAGACCCAGTACTTC; cdr3_aa: CATSRDRGEQETQYF; v_call: TRBV15; d_call: -; clone_size: many; cdr3_length: 15; j_call: TRBJ2-5
cdr3_nt: TGCAGTGCTCCTCCCGGGGGGCCTGCCAATGAGCAGTTCTTC; cdr3_aa: CSAPPGGPANEQFF; v_call: TRBV20-1; d_call: -; clone_size: many; cdr3_length: 14; j_call: TRBJ2-1
cdr3_nt: TGTGCCAGCAGCTTAGGACAGACTCGCCAAGAGACCCAGTACTTC; cdr3_aa: CASSLGQTRQETQYF; v_call: TRBV7-2; d_call: -; clone_size: many; cdr3_length: 15; j_call: TRBJ2-5
cdr3_nt: TGTGCCAGTGGCAGCCAATTACCTCGTGGCTATGGCTACACCTTC; cdr3_aa: CASGSQLPRGYGYTF; v_call: TRBV19; d_call: -; clone_size: few; cdr3_length: 15; j_call: TRBJ1-2
cdr3_nt: TGCGCCAGCAGCTTGGGGACAGGAGAAGATACGCAGTATTTT; cdr3_aa: CASSLGTGEDTQYF; v_call: TRBV5-1; d_call: TRBD1; clone_size: many; cdr3_length: 14; j_call: TRBJ2-3
cdr3_nt: TGTGCCAGCAGTCTAGGACACCGACTCACCGGGGAGCTGTTTTTT; cdr3_aa: CASSLGHRLTGELFF; v_call: TRBV2; d_call: -; clone_size: -; cdr3_length: 15; j_call: TRBJ2-2
cdr3_nt: TGTGCCAGCAGCTTAGCGGACGGCTACAATGAGCAGTTCTTC; cdr3_aa: CASSLADGYNEQFF; v_call: TRBV7-9; d_call: -; clone_size: -; cdr3_length: 14; j_call: TRBJ2-1
cdr3_nt: TGCGCCAGCAAGCCACAGGGGACAGGGAGCAAAAAACTGTTTTTT; cdr3_aa: CASKPQGTGSKKLFF; v_call: TRBV4-1; d_call: TRBD1; clone_size: many; cdr3_length: 15; j_call: TRBJ1-4
cdr3_nt: TGTGCCAGCAGCTTAGCGGGACAGGGATTCAATGAGCAGTTCTTC; cdr3_aa: CASSLAGQGFNEQFF; v_call: TRBV7-9; d_call: TRBD1; clone_size: -; cdr3_length: 15; j_call: TRBJ2-1
cdr3_nt: TGCGCCAGCAGCCAAGGGGACAGACCTCAAGAGACCCAGTACTTC; cdr3_aa: CASSQGDRPQETQYF; v_call: TRBV5-1; d_call: TRBD1; clone_size: few; cdr3_length: 15; j_call: TRBJ2-5
cdr3_nt: TGTGCCAGCAGTGACAGGGTGTACCGTGGCTACACCTTC; cdr3_aa: CASSDRVYRGYTF; v_call: TRBV12-3/TRBV12-4; d_call: TRBD1; clone_size: many; cdr3_length: 13; j_call: TRBJ1-2
cdr3_nt: TGTGCCAGCAGCGTCCGGGACAGGGGGGCCTACGAGCAGTACTTC; cdr3_aa: CASSVRDRGAYEQYF; v_call: TRBV5-8; d_call: TRBD1; clone_size: many; cdr3_length: 15; j_call: TRBJ2-7
cdr3_nt: TGCGCCAGCAGCTTGGTCGGGACCAATGAGCAGTTCTTC; cdr3_aa: CASSLVGTNEQFF; v_call: TRBV5-1; d_call: -; clone_size: -; cdr3_length: 13; j_call: TRBJ2-1
cdr3_nt: TGTGCCAGTTGCCCTTCAGGGGGCCACACTGAAGCTTTCTTT; cdr3_aa: CASCPSGGHTEAFF; v_call: TRBV19; d_call: TRBD1; clone_size: many; cdr3_length: 14; j_call: TRBJ1-1
cdr3_nt: TGTGCCAGCTCCCCAAGCCGAGAAGCTAACTATGGCTACACCTTC; cdr3_aa: CASSPSREANYGYTF; v_call: TRBV18; d_call: -; clone_size: -; cdr3_length: 15; j_call: TRBJ1-2
cdr3_nt: TGTGCCAGCAGTTTTCGGCGGAGGGGGGGCACAGATACGCAGTATTTT; cdr3_aa: CASSFRRRGGTDTQYF; v_call: TRBV28; d_call: -; clone_size: many; cdr3_length: 16; j_call: TRBJ2-3
cdr3_nt: TGTGCCAGCAGCCAAGGGACTAGCGATTACAATGAGCAGTTCTTC; cdr3_aa: CASSQGTSDYNEQFF; v_call: TRBV7-9; d_call: TRBD2; clone_size: few; cdr3_length: 15; j_call: TRBJ2-1
cdr3_nt: TGTGCCAGCAGCCAAGCATCGATTTACAATGAGCAGTTCTTC; cdr3_aa: CASSQASIYNEQFF; v_call: TRBV3-1; d_call: -; clone_size: few; cdr3_length: 14; j_call: TRBJ2-1
cdr3_nt: TGCAGCGTGGCCGGAGGGAGGTTCCGGGAGCTGTTTTTT; cdr3_aa: CSVAGGRFRELFF; v_call: TRBV29-1; d_call: -; clone_size: few; cdr3_length: 13; j_call: TRBJ2-2
cdr3_nt: TGTGCCAGCAGCACCAGGCCGGGATCAGCATCCGAGCAGTACTTC; cdr3_aa: CASSTRPGSASEQYF; v_call: TRBV27; d_call: -; clone_size: many; cdr3_length: 15; j_call: TRBJ2-7
cdr3_nt: TGTGCCAGCAGCCCTAGGCGGCGTACCCCTTACACTGAAGCTTTCTTT; cdr3_aa: CASSPRRRTPYTEAFF; v_call: TRBV3-1; d_call: -; clone_size: few; cdr3_length: 16; j_call: TRBJ1-1
cdr3_nt: TGTGCCAGCAGTTCCAGTTACCCGGTGGGTCGGTTCTTC; cdr3_aa: CASSSSYPVGRFF; v_call: TRBV12-3/TRBV12-4; d_call: -; clone_size: -; cdr3_length: 13; j_call: TRBJ2-1
cdr3_nt: TGCAGCGTAAGAATGGGCGGAGGTGGGGTAGAAGCTTTCTTT; cdr3_aa: CSVRMGGGGVEAFF; v_call: TRBV29-1; d_call: -; clone_size: many; cdr3_length: 14; j_call: TRBJ1-1
cdr3_nt: TGTGCCAGCAGCTTAGTGTCGGTGGCGACAGATACGCAGTATTTT; cdr3_aa: CASSLVSVATDTQYF; v_call: TRBV11-2; d_call: -; clone_size: few; cdr3_length: 15; j_call: TRBJ2-3
cdr3_nt: TGTGCCAGCACTGAACGACGTTCTGAAGCTTTCTTT; cdr3_aa: CASTERRSEAFF; v_call: TRBV11-2; d_call: -; clone_size: few; cdr3_length: 12; j_call: TRBJ1-1
cdr3_nt: TGCAGCGCCACCACAGGGTACACTGAAGCTTTCTTT; cdr3_aa: CSATTGYTEAFF; v_call: TRBV29-1; d_call: -; clone_size: many; cdr3_length: 12; j_call: TRBJ1-1
cdr3_nt: TGCAGTGCCCGGGGACTAGCGGTATACAATGAGCAGTTCTTC; cdr3_aa: CSARGLAVYNEQFF; v_call: TRBV20-1; d_call: TRBD2; clone_size: few; cdr3_length: 14; j_call: TRBJ2-1
cdr3_nt: TGTGCCAGCAGCGAGGCCGGGTACTCTGGGGCCAACGTCCTGACTTTC; cdr3_aa: CASSEAGYSGANVLTF; v_call: TRBV28; d_call: -; clone_size: -; cdr3_length: 16; j_call: TRBJ2-6
cdr3_nt: TGCAGCGTTTCGGACAGGTTAAATCAGCCCCAGCATTTT; cdr3_aa: CSVSDRLNQPQHF; v_call: TRBV29-1; d_call: TRBD1; clone_size: -; cdr3_length: 13; j_call: TRBJ1-5
cdr3_nt: TGTGCCAGTAGAGACCCTATAGTCTATGGCTACACCTTC; cdr3_aa: CASRDPIVYGYTF; v_call: TRBV19; d_call: -; clone_size: many; cdr3_length: 13; j_call: TRBJ1-2